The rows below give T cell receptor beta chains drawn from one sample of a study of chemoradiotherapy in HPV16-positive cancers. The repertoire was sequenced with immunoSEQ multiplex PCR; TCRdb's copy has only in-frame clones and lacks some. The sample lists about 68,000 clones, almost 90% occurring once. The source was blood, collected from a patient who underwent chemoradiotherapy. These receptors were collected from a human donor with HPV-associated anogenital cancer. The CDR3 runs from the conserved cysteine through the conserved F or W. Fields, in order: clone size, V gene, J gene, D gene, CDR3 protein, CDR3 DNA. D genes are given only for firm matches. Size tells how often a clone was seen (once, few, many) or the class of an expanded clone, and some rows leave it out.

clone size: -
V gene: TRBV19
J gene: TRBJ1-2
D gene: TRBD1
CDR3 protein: CASWTGAYGYTF
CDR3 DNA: TGTGCCAGTTGGACAGGGGCCTATGGCTACACCTTC

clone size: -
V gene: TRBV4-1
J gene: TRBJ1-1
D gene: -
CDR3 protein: CASSQPLLNTEAFF
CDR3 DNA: TGCGCCAGCAGCCAACCACTTCTTAACACTGAAGCTTTCTTT

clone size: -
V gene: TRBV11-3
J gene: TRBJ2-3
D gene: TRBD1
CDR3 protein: CASSDTGGRDTQYF
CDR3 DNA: TGTGCCAGCAGCGATACAGGGGGGCGGGATACGCAGTATTTT

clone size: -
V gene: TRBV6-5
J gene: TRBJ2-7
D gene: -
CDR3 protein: CASSYVNLDGEQYF
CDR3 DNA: TGTGCCAGCAGTTACGTAAATTTGGATGGGGAGCAGTACTTC

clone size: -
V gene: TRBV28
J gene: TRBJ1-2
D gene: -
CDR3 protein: CASRGPLRGYGYTF
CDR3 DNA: TGTGCCAGCAGGGGACCCCTCCGGGGCTATGGCTACACCTTC

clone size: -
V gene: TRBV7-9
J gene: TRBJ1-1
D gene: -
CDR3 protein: CASSLDTGTMAFF
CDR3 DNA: TGTGCCAGCAGCTTAGATACAGGGACGATGGCTTTCTTT

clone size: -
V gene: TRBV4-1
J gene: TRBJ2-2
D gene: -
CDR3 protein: CASSQDARVRLNTGELFF
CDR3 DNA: TGCGCCAGCAGCCAAGATGCCAGGGTGAGACTGAACACCGGGGAGCTGTTTTTT

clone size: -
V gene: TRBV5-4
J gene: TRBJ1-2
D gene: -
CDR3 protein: CASSLDSYYGYTF
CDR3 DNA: TGTGCCAGCAGCTTGGACAGCTACTATGGCTACACCTTC

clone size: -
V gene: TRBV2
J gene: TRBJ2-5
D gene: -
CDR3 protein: CASSVMGGVQETQYF
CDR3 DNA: TGTGCCAGCAGTGTCATGGGGGGCGTCCAAGAGACCCAGTACTTC

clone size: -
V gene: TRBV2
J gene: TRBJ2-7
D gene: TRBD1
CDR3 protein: CASSERQGAYEQYF
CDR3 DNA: TGTGCCAGCAGTGAACGACAGGGAGCCTACGAGCAGTACTTC

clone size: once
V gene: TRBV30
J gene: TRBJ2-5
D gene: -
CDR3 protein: CAWTSGAETQYF
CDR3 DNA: TGTGCCTGGACTTCGGGGGCCGAGACCCAGTACTTC

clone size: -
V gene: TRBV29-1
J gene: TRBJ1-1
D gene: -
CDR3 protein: CSVPVENTEAFF
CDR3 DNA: TGCAGCGTACCGGTTGAGAACACTGAAGCTTTCTTT

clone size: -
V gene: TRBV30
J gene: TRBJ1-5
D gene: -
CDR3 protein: CAYTDGAGGNQPQHF
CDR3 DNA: TGTGCCTACACCGACGGGGCGGGGGGCAATCAGCCCCAGCATTTT

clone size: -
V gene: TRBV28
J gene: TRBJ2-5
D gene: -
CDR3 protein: CASSQYRTQLQETQYF
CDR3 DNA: TGTGCCAGCAGCCAATACCGGACGCAGCTCCAAGAGACCCAGTACTTC

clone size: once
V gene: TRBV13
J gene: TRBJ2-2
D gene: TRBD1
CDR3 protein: CASSLTTGVAGELFF
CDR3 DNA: TGTGCCAGCAGCTTAACCACAGGGGTAGCCGGGGAGCTGTTTTTT

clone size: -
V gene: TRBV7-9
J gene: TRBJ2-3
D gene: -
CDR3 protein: CASSLSAGAADTQYF
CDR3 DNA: TGTGCCAGCAGCTTATCAGCCGGGGCGGCAGATACGCAGTATTTT

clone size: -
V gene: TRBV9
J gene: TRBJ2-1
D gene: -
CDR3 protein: CASSVGTGFYNEQFF
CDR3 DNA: TGTGCCAGCAGCGTAGGGACGGGTTTTTACAATGAGCAGTTCTTC

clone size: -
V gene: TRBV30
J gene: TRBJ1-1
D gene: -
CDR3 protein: CAWSVDENTEAFF
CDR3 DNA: TGTGCCTGGAGTGTAGATGAGAACACTGAAGCTTTCTTT

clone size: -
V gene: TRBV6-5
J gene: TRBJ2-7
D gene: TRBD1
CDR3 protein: CATGGTDYYEQYF
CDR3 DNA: TGTGCCACGGGTGGGACAGATTACTACGAGCAGTACTTC

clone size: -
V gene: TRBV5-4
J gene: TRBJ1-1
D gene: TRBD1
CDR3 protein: CASRFMGQAPAATEAFF
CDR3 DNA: TGTGCCAGCAGGTTCATGGGACAGGCCCCAGCCGCCACTGAAGCTTTCTTT

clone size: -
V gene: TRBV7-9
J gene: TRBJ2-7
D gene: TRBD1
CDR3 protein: CASSFRQGLYEQYF
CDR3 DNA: TGTGCCAGCAGCTTTCGACAGGGCCTTTACGAGCAGTACTTC

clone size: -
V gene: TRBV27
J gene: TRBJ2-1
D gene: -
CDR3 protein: CASSYEPGYNEQFF
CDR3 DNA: TGTGCCAGCAGTTACGAACCGGGGTACAATGAGCAGTTCTTC

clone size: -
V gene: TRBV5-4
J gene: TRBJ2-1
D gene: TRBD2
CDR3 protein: CASSTTSGRYNEQFF
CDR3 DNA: TGTGCCAGCAGCACAACTAGCGGGAGATACAATGAGCAGTTCTTC

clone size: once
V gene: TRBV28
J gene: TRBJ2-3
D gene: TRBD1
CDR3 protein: CASSFPAGTGGDTQYF
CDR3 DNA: TGTGCCAGCAGTTTCCCCGCCGGGACAGGGGGGGATACGCAGTATTTT

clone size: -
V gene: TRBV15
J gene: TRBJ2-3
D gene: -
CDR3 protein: CATGQRNTDTQYF
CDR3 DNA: TGTGCCACCGGACAGAGAAACACAGATACGCAGTATTTT

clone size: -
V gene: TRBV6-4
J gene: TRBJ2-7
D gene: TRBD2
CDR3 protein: CASSAAPHPAGETRPWYF
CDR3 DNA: TGTGCCAGCAGTGCCGCCCCACACCCTGCGGGAGAGACGAGGCCTTGGTACTTC

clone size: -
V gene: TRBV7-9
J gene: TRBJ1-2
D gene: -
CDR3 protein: CASHGESLNYGYTF
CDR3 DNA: TGTGCCAGCCACGGAGAGTCTCTCAACTATGGCTACACCTTC

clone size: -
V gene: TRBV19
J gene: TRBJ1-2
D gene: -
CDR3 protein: CASRNGIEGYTF
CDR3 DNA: TGTGCCAGTAGGAATGGGATTGAAGGCTACACCTTC

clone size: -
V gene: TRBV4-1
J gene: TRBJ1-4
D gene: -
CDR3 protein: CASSRLPSEPSRKLFF
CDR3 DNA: TGCGCCAGCAGCCGACTACCCTCTGAACCTTCACGAAAACTGTTTTTT

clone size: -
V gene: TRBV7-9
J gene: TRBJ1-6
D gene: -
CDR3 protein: CASSLRGGVDNSPLHF
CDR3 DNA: TGTGCCAGCAGCCTTAGGGGAGGGGTAGATAATTCACCCCTCCACTTT

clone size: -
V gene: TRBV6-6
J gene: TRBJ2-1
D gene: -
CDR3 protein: CASSIPYNSEQFF
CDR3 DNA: TGTGCCAGCAGCATACCATATAACAGTGAGCAGTTCTTC

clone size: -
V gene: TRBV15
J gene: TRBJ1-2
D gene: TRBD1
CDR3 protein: CATSRDLGQGAQIGYTF
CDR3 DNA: TGTGCCACCAGCAGGGACTTGGGGCAGGGGGCGCAGATTGGCTACACCTTC

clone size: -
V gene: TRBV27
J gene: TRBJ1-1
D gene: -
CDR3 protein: CASSLSDTNTEAFF
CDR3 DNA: TGTGCCAGCAGTTTATCGGATACGAACACTGAAGCTTTCTTT

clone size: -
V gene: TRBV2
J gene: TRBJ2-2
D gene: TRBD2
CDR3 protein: CASSEFPGLALTGELFF
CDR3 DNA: TGTGCCAGCAGTGAATTCCCCGGACTAGCTCTTACCGGGGAGCTGTTTTTT

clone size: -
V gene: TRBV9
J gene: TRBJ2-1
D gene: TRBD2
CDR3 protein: CASSLSGSTYNEQFF
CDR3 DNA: TGTGCCAGCAGTCTCAGCGGGAGCACCTACAATGAGCAGTTCTTC

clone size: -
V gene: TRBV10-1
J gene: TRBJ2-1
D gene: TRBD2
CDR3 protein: CASSTGGKITVNEQFF
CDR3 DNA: TGCGCCAGCAGCACGGGGGGGAAGATTACCGTCAATGAGCAGTTCTTC

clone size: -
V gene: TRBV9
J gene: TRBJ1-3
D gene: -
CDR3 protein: CASTRILDSGNTIYF
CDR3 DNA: TGTGCCAGCACGAGGATTCTGGATTCCGGAAACACCATATATTTT

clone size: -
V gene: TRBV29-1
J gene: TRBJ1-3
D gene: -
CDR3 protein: CSGSPGIGNTIYF
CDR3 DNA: TGCAGCGGAAGTCCAGGGATAGGAAACACCATATATTTT

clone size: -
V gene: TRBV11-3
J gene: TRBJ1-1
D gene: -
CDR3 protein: CASSRGLSNTEAFF
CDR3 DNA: TGTGCCAGCAGCCGGGGACTCTCGAACACTGAAGCTTTCTTT

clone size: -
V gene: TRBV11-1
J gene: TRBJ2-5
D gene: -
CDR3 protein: CASSPSRETQYF
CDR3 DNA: TGTGCCAGCAGCCCCTCCCGGGAGACCCAGTACTTC

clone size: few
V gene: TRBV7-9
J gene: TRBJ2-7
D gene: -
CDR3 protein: CASSLATLYEQYF
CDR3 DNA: TGTGCCAGCAGCTTAGCAACTCTCTACGAGCAGTACTTC

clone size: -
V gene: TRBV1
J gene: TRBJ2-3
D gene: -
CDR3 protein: CTSSHEPGTSGRYDTQYF
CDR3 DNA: TGCACCAGCAGCCATGAACCGGGGACTAGCGGGAGGTATGATACGCAGTATTTT

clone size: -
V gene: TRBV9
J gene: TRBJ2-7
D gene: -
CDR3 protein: CASSVDPRGSYEQYF
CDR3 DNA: TGTGCCAGCAGCGTAGACCCCCGGGGCTCCTACGAGCAGTACTTC

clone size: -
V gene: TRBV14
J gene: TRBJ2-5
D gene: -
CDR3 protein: CASSLVVGETQYF
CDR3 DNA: TGTGCCAGCAGCCTCGTGGTGGGAGAGACCCAGTACTTC